This entry features one TCR beta chain sequence. Its antigen remains unidentified. The primer mix had 60 Vbeta and 13 Jbeta primers. Assay used: immunoSEQ multiplex PCR; TCRdb lists only in-frame clones, some missing. The table has about 93,000 clones, around 77% seen once. This specimen comes from a study of cytomegalovirus exposure and HLA in healthy donors. Study results and limitations: On later analysis, the bulk of CMV-associated TCR beta chains appeared to be HLA-restricted.

With V trimmed by 5 bases and J by 8 bases, 8 bases remained unmatched. Germline CDR1 is SGHAT and CDR2 is FQNNGV. This CDR3 spans 14 amino acids. The chain uses TRBV11-2 and TRBJ2-1, with 8 bases identical to TRBD2. What was sequenced was PBMCs. This TCR came from a man aged 25 to 40 in good health and CMV-seronegative. Here the CDR3 reads CASSIGLARDEQFF. DNA for the CDR3: TGTGCCAGCAGCATCGGACTAGCTCGGGATGAGCAGTTCTTC.